The 25 T cell receptor beta chains below were found in one sample sequenced in a study of T cells generated in artificial thymic organoids. Human HSPCs were combined with MS5 stroma expressing human DLL1. Organoids were seeded with FACS-purified CD34+CD3- stem and progenitor cells depleted of residual T cells. Their antigens are not known. Semi-nested PCR with reverse primers in the TRAC or TRBC constant regions amplified each chain separately. One entry per CDR3 protein, called by TCRdb with MiXCR from the 5' RACE reads. The sample includes 5,700 or so distinct CDR3 sequences, 20% to 25% of them seen just once. Material: naive CD8+ T cells grown in artificial thymic organoids from cord blood stem and progenitor cells. The subset is: CD3+TCRalphabeta+CD8SP T cells; for blood, CD45RO-CCR7+ naive CD8+ T cells. These receptors all stem from a human donor who gave cord blood stem cells for thymic organoid culture, a cardiac surgery patient who gave postnatal thymus, or a blood donor (not recorded which).

This clonotype is judged medium-sized (0.01 to 0.1%). This chain links TRBV4-3 with TRBJ2-7; tentatively, D is TRBD1 (5 bases). The germline V gene encodes CDR1 LGHNA and CDR2 YSLEER. V lost 4 bases to trimming and J lost 5 bases, with 30 bases between them. The CDR3 has 19 amino acids. For the CDR3, the DNA is TGCGCCAGCAGCCTTATATTCCATAGGGCGACAGAAAGAGGCCACGAGCAGTACTTC. Its translation is CASSLIFHRATERGHEQYF.

J is TRBJ1-2 and V is TRBV5-4, with 8 nucleotides matching TRBD1. The CDR3 is 12 residues long. V was pared by 3 bases and J by 8 bases, with 3 bases of the junction left unmatched. CDR1 and CDR2 (germline): SGHNT, YYREEE (reference sequence). The CDR3 is CASSWAGGGYTF. The CDR3 coding sequence is TGTGCCAGCAGCTGGGCAGGGGGCGGCTACACCTTC.

This clonotype qualifies as medium-sized. This sequence joins TRBV5-1 and TRBJ2-1; the D gene is possibly TRBD2 (6 bases). Trimming cost V 4 bases and J 7 bases, with 21 bases left between them. The germline V gene encodes CDR1 SGHRS and CDR2 YFSETQ. CDR3 size: 16 residues. CDR3 region: CASSPGLLGATNEQFF. The CDR3 region has the DNA TGCGCCAGCAGCCCCGGACTATTAGGGGCGACAAATGAGCAGTTCTTC.

This clonotype is deemed medium-sized. The rearrangement uses TRBV7-2 and TRBJ2-6; D is undetermined. This CDR3 region has 18 residues. Germline lookup yields CDR1 SGHTA and CDR2 FQGNSA. V dropped 1 base and J dropped 0 bases, with 13 bases sitting between them. Here the CDR3 reads CASSLGVGKSSGANVLTF. As DNA, the CDR3 is TGTGCCAGCAGCTTAGGAGTAGGGAAGAGCTCTGGGGCCAACGTCCTGACTTTC.

This clonotype was found a few times. The rearrangement joins TRBV24-1 to TRBJ2-2; possible D gene TRBD1, 6 bases. This CDR3 has 14 residues. Trimming pared 1 base from V and 5 bases from J, leaving 7 bases between. Germline CDR1 is KGHDR and CDR2 is SFDVKD. The CDR3 is CATSDFRGTGELFF. The CDR3 nucleotides read TGTGCCACCAGTGATTTTAGGGGGACCGGGGAGCTGTTTTTT.

This clonotype ranks as medium-sized. The J gene is TRBJ2-1, the V gene TRBV5-5; possibly TRBD2 for D (6 bases). The CDR3 length is 13 residues. Germline values: CDR1 SGHKS, CDR2 YYEKEE (reference sequence). Trimming took off 4 bases at V and 4 bases at J, with 9 bases between the two ends. This CDR3 is CASSVGTYNEQFF. The CDR3 region has the DNA TGTGCCAGCAGCGTCGGGACTTACAATGAGCAGTTCTTC.

This clonotype is labeled as medium-sized. The chain combines TRBV12-5 with TRBJ2-2; D is unclear. V shed 6 bases and J shed 3 bases, with 11 bases lying between them. Germline assignment: CDR1 LGHNT and CDR2 FRNRAP. The CDR3 length is 14 residues. CDR3 coding DNA: TGTGCTAGTGGCCTCGACATTTACACCGGGGAGCTGTTTTTT. Its protein is CASGLDIYTGELFF.

By its share, this clonotype is medium-sized. The CDR3 region has the DNA TGTGCCAGCAGTGAAGGGACAGGGGGCGCTTCTGGGGCCAACGTCCTGACTTTC. The encoded protein is CASSEGTGGASGANVLTF. The chain has TRBV27 and TRBJ2-6, with 12 bases matching TRBD1. CDR3 length: 18 amino acids. V was clipped by 5 bases and J by 1 base; unmatched bases: 6. Looked up from germline, CDR1 is MNHEY and CDR2 is SMNVEV (reference sequence).

This clonotype is labeled medium-sized. The rearrangement joins TRBV7-4 to TRBJ2-5; D is uncertain. The V gene lost 4 bases and the J gene lost 7 bases, with 10 bases spanning the gap. CDR3 length: 12 amino acids. Germline V gene data show CDR1 as SGHVT and CDR2 as SQSDAQ. The CDR3 DNA reads as TGTGCCAGCAGCTCCCGGGTGGGGACCCAGTACTTC. Protein sequence: CASSSRVGTQYF.

There are a few counts of this clonotype. A much larger clone differs by one base, so this may be a read error. This chain uses TRBV5-4 with TRBJ2-1; D is unclear. The CDR3 loop spans 15 amino acids. The germline V gene has CDR1 SGHNT and CDR2 YYREEE (reference sequence). The DNA of the CDR3 is TGTGCCAGCAGCTTGTGGATAGGGTACTACAATGGGCAGTTCTTC. It specifies CASSLWIGYYNGQFF.

The chain uses TRBV20-1 and TRBJ2-1; TRBD1 might be the D (6 bases). From germline, CDR1 is DFQATT and CDR2 SNEGSKA (reference sequence). CDR3 size: 16 residues. The V gene lost 0 bases and the J gene lost 9 bases, with 21 bases spanning the gap. CDR3 loop: CSARDKGRGRIGEQFF. The CDR3 bases are TGCAGTGCTAGAGATAAGGGCAGGGGTAGGATCGGTGAGCAGTTCTTC.

This clonotype is labeled medium-sized. The V call is TRBV19, the J call TRBJ2-7; the match to TRBD1 covers 8 bases. After removal of 1 base from V and 3 bases from J, the junction contained 5 bases not matched to a gene. The length of the CDR3 is 15 residues. Germline V gene data show CDR1 as LNHDA and CDR2 as SQIVND (reference sequence). The CDR3 bases are TGTGCCAGTAGTATAGCCGGGACAGGCCTCTACGAGCAGTACTTC. This gives the protein CASSIAGTGLYEQYF. The whole variable domain, filled in from reference TRBV19 and TRBJ2-7, reads DGGITQSPKYLFRKEGQNVTLSCEQNLNHDAMYWYRQDPGQGLRLIYYSQIVNDFQKGDIAEGYSVSREKKESFPLTVTSAQKNPTAFYLCASSIAGTGLYEQYFGPGTRLTVT.

Within the sample, this clonotype is medium-sized. The genes are TRBV4-3 and TRBJ2-1; D might be TRBD1 (5 bases). Between the trimmed V and J ends, which lost 3 bases and 7 bases, there was a span of 16 bases. The germline CDR1 and CDR2 sequences are LGHNA and YSLEER. The CDR3 spans 15 residues. CDR3 protein: CASSQGCYQGNEQFF. The CDR3 DNA reads TGCGCCAGCAGCCAGGGGTGTTATCAGGGTAATGAGCAGTTCTTC.

This clonotype came up many times. The V call is TRBV4-1, the J call TRBJ2-1; no clear D. V was trimmed by 4 bases and J by 5 bases, leaving 6 bases between them. CDR3 size: 12 residues. Germline CDR1 reads MGHRA; CDR2 reads YSYEKL. CDR3 in DNA: TGCGCCAGCAGCCGACCCGACAATGAGCAGTTCTTC. Protein: CASSRPDNEQFF.

The rearrangement uses TRBV10-3 and TRBJ2-1; D remains unclear. CDR3 length: 15 amino acids. V dropped 2 bases and J dropped 0 bases, with 8 bases sitting between them. Germline V gene lookup returns CDR1 ENHRY and CDR2 SYGVKD. The CDR3, as DNA: TGTGCCATCAGTGAGGGTACCAGCTCCTACAATGAGCAGTTCTTC. Protein: CAISEGTSSYNEQFF.

This clonotype counts as medium-sized (0.01 to 0.1%). This chain connects TRBV5-1 to TRBJ2-7; D is undetermined. CDR1 is SGHRS, CDR2 YFSETQ, per germline. V lost 4 bases and J 0 bases, leaving 11 bases between the germline ends. This CDR3 is 14 amino acids long. The CDR3 DNA reads TGCGCCAGCAGCCCCCGACCTGTCTCCTACGAGCAGTACTTC. Translating gives CASSPRPVSYEQYF.

The table lists this clonotype with a few counts. This chain uses TRBV5-1 with TRBJ1-6, with D possibly matching TRBD1 (5 bases). Germline V gene data show CDR1 as SGHRS and CDR2 as YFSETQ. V was cut by 5 bases and J by 6 bases, with 15 bases left in between. The CDR3 spans 15 residues. CDR3 in amino acids: CASRAGTTSNSPLHF. CDR3 nucleotide sequence: TGCGCCAGCAGAGCCGGGACTACTTCTAATTCACCCCTCCACTTT.

This clonotype is labeled as medium-sized. The rearrangement uses TRBV19 and TRBJ2-7; D gene unclear. The CDR3 is 13 residues long. Germline V gene data show CDR1 as LNHDA and CDR2 as SQIVND (reference sequence). V gave up 4 bases and J gave up 0 bases, with 7 bases separating them. The CDR3 reads CASSKHHSYEQYF. The CDR3, as DNA: TGTGCCAGTAGTAAGCACCACTCCTACGAGCAGTACTTC.

This clonotype is classed as medium-sized. The rearrangement joins TRBV7-4 to TRBJ2-6, with 8 bases that match TRBD1. CDR1 and CDR2 from the germline V gene are SGHVT and SQSDAQ. V was clipped by 1 base and J by 3 bases; unmatched bases: 2. This CDR3 region has 16 residues. The CDR3 region has the DNA TGTGCCAGCAGCTTAGAGGACAGGGATGGGGCCAACGTCCTGACTTTC. Its protein is CASSLEDRDGANVLTF.

Points on this clonotype: This may be a read error: a much more frequent sequence differs by one nucleotide. The J gene is TRBJ2-1, the V gene TRBV7-2; D is possibly TRBD1 or TRBD2 (5 bases each). Trimming cost V 4 bases and J 7 bases, with 14 bases left between them. Per the germline V gene, CDR1 is SGHTA and CDR2 is FQGNSA. This CDR3 has 14 residues. The CDR3 DNA is TGTGCCAGCAGCTGGGACCCGGCCCAGAATGAGCAGTTCTTC. This gives the protein CASSWDPAQNEQFF.

By sample share, this clonotype is medium-sized. The CDR3 spells CASSCRGPRQYF. The CDR3 nucleotides read TGTGCCAGCAGCTGCAGGGGGCCCCGGCAGTATTTT. The chain joins TRBV7-6 to TRBJ2-3; TRBD1 agrees at 8 bases. The germline CDR1 and CDR2 sequences are SGHVS and FNYEAQ. V lost 4 bases to trimming and J lost 11 bases; unmatched junction nucleotides: 5. The CDR3 loop spans 12 amino acids.

This clonotype was found a few times. This chain joins TRBV5-1 and TRBJ1-2; no reliable D call. Germline V gene lookup returns CDR1 SGHRS and CDR2 YFSETQ. The CDR3 has 12 residues. V was cut by 0 bases and J by 4 bases, with 4 bases left in between. The CDR3 bases are TGCGCCAGCAGCTTGGGGAGCTATGGCTACACCTTC. It specifies CASSLGSYGYTF.

To note about this clonotype: The final CDR3 position lacks the conserved phenylalanine or tryptophan, pointing to a likely read error. The DNA is left out, because the CDR3 cannot be placed on it with certainty; the CDR3 is given as TCRdb lists it. The gene calls are TRBV20-1 and TRBJ1-4. The germline V gene has CDR1 DFQATT and CDR2 SNEGSKA (reference sequence). The CDR3 comprises 9 residues, both ends counted. The CDR3: CSGINAEYM.

By sample fraction, this clonotype is medium-sized. The chain couples TRBV7-3 to TRBJ2-6; no clear D gene. V was cut by 5 bases and J by 0 bases, with 14 bases left in between. CDR1 and CDR2 (germline): SGHTA, FQGTGA. The CDR3 totals 17 residues. The CDR3 sequence: CASSAFRCLSGANVLTF. The CDR3 nucleotides are TGTGCCAGCAGCGCCTTCCGGTGCCTCTCTGGGGCCAACGTCCTGACTTTC.

This clonotype was seen only a few times. This may be a read error: a much more frequent sequence differs by one nucleotide. The chain recombines TRBV24-1 with TRBJ2-7; TRBD1 aligns across 7 bases. CDR1 and CDR2 from the germline V gene are KGHDR and SFDVKD. The CDR3 runs 16 residues. This chain's CDR3 is CATSDPTGFPFYEQHF. In nucleotides, the CDR3 is TGTGCCACCAGTGATCCGACAGGGTTTCCATTCTACGAGCAGCACTTC.